The rows below give T cell receptor beta chains drawn from one sample of a study of vaccination effects on CD4 cells after COVID-19. Sequencing was performed with immunoSEQ multiplex PCR; in TCRdb, only in-frame clones are kept and a portion is missing. Of approximately 61,000 clones listed, 60% to 75% were seen once; the top ten hold roughly 1.2%. Antigens for these TCRs are unknown. Sequenced here: CD4+ T cells from PBMCs cultured with HCoV-229E spike peptides, sampled after COVID-19 vaccination. Receptors originate from a human donor who received a COVID-19 vaccine. CDR3s include the opening cysteine and the closing phenylalanine or tryptophan. The order of the fields is J gene, V gene, clone size, D gene, CDR3 DNA, CDR3 protein. The D gene is left open where the match is weak. The listing skips clone size in some rows; elsewhere it reads once, few, many or a size class.

TRBJ1-6	TRBV12-5	NA	NA	TGTGCTAGTGGTTTGGTTCCCTCTGGGGGAGGGGGGAATTCACCCCTCCACTTT	CASGLVPSGGGGNSPLHF
TRBJ1-1	TRBV3-1/TRBV3-2	NA	NA	TGTGCCAGCAGCCATGGATATGGAGTGAACACTGAAGCTTTCTTT	CASSHGYGVNTEAFF
TRBJ2-2	TRBV7-8	few	NA	TGTGCCAGCAGCTTACAGGGGAACACCGGGGAGCTGTTTTTT	CASSLQGNTGELFF
TRBJ1-2	TRBV6-1	NA	NA	TGTGCCAGCAGTGAAGCAATTCAGGGAGGAGCCTATGGCTACACCTTC	CASSEAIQGGAYGYTF
TRBJ2-1	TRBV6-1	NA	TRBD2	TGTGCCAGCAGTGAATATTGGGGGGGGTCCTACAATGAGCAGTTCTTC	CASSEYWGGSYNEQFF
TRBJ2-5	TRBV27	NA	NA	TGTGCCAGCAGTCCCGACACACCCCAAGAGACCCAGTACTTC	CASSPDTPQETQYF
TRBJ1-1	TRBV12-5	few	NA	TGTGCTAGTGGTTTGTCAATTAGGGGTATCACTGAAGCTTTCTTT	CASGLSIRGITEAFF
TRBJ1-5	TRBV19	NA	NA	TGTGCCAGTAGTATCCTTTCGCGGGATCAGCCCCAGCATTTT	CASSILSRDQPQHF
TRBJ1-6	TRBV7-2	NA	TRBD1	TGTGCCAGCAGCTTGAGTTTGGGACAGGGGGACCGCAATTCACCCCTCCACTTT	CASSLSLGQGDRNSPLHF
TRBJ2-6	TRBV7-2	NA	TRBD2	TGTGCCAGCAGCTTAGATAGCGGGGGCTCTGGGGCCAACGTCCTGACTTTC	CASSLDSGGSGANVLTF
TRBJ1-5	TRBV7-2	NA	NA	TGTGCCAGCAGCTTGGACAGCCACAATCAGCCCCAGCATTTT	CASSLDSHNQPQHF
TRBJ1-2	TRBV18	NA	TRBD1	TGTGCCAGCTCACCCGCAGGGGGGCTAGGTGGCTACACCTTC	CASSPAGGLGGYTF
TRBJ1-4	TRBV3-1/TRBV3-2	NA	TRBD1	TGTGCCAGCAGCTCCGGACAGGTTGCAACTAATGAAAAACTGTTTTTT	CASSSGQVATNEKLFF
TRBJ2-5	TRBV5-1	NA	NA	TGCGCCAGCAGCCTAGGACGGCTCCAAGAGACCCAGTACTTC	CASSLGRLQETQYF
TRBJ2-3	TRBV19	NA	TRBD2	TGTGCCAGTAGTAGTAGCGGGGGGCCGGGTCAGGATACGCAGTATTTT	CASSSSGGPGQDTQYF
TRBJ1-2	TRBV30	few	NA	TGTGCCTCCGAGGACGAGGGCTATGGCTACACCTTC	CASEDEGYGYTF
TRBJ1-4	TRBV19	NA	NA	TGTGCCAGTAGTATACAAGCAACTAATGAAAAACTGTTTTTT	CASSIQATNEKLFF
TRBJ1-2	TRBV3-1/TRBV3-2	NA	NA	TGTGCCAGCAGCCAAATGACAGGCTCCTATGGCTACACCTTC	CASSQMTGSYGYTF
TRBJ2-3	TRBV6-4	NA	NA	TGTGCCAGCAGTGACCCGCCTACAGATACGCAGTATTTT	CASSDPPTDTQYF
TRBJ1-5	TRBV9	NA	NA	TGTGCCAGCAGCGGGATTTATCAGCCCCAGCATTTT	CASSGIYQPQHF
TRBJ1-5	TRBV29-1	NA	NA	TGCAGCGTGGGTTCTACAGGGCCGAATCAGCCCCAGCATTTT	CSVGSTGPNQPQHF
TRBJ2-2	TRBV9	NA	NA	TGTGCCAGCAGCGGGGGACAGAACACCGGGGAGCTGTTTTTT	CASSGGQNTGELFF
TRBJ2-3	TRBV2	NA	TRBD2	TGTGCCAGCAGTGAGAGGGAGGGAGCGCAGTATTTT	CASSEREGAQYF
TRBJ1-2	TRBV29-1	NA	TRBD1	TGCAGCGTTCAAGGACAGGGGCATGGCTACACCTTC	CSVQGQGHGYTF